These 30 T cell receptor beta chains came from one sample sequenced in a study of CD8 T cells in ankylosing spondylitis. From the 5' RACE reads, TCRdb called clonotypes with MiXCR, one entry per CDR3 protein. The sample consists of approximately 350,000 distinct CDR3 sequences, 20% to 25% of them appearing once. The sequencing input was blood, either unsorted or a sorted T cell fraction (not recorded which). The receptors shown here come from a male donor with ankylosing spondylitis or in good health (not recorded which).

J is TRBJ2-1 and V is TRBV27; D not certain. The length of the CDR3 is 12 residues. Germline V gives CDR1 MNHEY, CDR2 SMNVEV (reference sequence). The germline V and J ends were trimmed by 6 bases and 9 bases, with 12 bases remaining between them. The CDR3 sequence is CASRFLGGEQFF. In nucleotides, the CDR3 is TGTGCCAGCAGATTCCTTGGCGGTGAGCAGTTCTTC.

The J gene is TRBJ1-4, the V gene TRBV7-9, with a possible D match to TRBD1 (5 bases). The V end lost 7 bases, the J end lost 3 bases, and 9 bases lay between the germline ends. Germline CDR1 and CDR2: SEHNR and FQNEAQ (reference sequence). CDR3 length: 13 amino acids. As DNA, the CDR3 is TGTGCCAGCACCAGGGATCCTAATGAAAAACTGTTTTTT. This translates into CASTRDPNEKLFF.

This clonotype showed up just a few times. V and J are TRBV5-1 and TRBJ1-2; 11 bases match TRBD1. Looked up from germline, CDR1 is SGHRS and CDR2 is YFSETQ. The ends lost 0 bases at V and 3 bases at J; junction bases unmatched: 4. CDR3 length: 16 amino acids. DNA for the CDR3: TGCGCCAGCAGCTTGGCGTTGGGACAGGGGGACTATGGCTACACCTTC. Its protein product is CASSLALGQGDYGYTF.

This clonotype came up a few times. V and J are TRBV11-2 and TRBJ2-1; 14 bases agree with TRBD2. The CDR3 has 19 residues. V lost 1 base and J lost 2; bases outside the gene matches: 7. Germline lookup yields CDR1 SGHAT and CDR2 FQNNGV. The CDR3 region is CASSLGHGLAGGTYNEQFF. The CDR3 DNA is TGTGCCAGCAGCTTAGGCCACGGACTAGCGGGAGGTACCTACAATGAGCAGTTCTTC.

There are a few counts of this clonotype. DNA of the CDR3: TGCAGTGCTCCCTATGCTGGGGCCAACGTCCTGACTTTC. It encodes CSAPYAGANVLTF. The chain carries TRBV20-1 and TRBJ2-6; D gene uncertain. The V gene's germline CDR1 is DFQATT and CDR2 SNEGSKA (reference sequence). The CDR3 runs to 13 residues. With 5 bases removed from V and 2 bases from J, the gap between germline ends came to 7 bases.

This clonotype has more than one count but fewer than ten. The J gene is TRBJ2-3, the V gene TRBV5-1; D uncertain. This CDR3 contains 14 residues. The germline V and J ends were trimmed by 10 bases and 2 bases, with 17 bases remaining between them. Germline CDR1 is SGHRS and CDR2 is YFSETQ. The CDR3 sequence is CAGSGGNITDTQYF. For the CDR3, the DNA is TGCGCCGGTTCAGGTGGGAACATCACAGATACGCAGTATTTT.

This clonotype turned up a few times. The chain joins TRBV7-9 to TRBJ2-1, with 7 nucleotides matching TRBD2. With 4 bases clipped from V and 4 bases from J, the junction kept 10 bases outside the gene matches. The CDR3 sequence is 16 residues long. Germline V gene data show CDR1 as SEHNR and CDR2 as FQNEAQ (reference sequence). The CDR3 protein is CASSSTSAGEYNEQFF. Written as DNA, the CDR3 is TGTGCCAGCAGCTCGACCTCTGCGGGGGAATACAATGAGCAGTTCTTC.

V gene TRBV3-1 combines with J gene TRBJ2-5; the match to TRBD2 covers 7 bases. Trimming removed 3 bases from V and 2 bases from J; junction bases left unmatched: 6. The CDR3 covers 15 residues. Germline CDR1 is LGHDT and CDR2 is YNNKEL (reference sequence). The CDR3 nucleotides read TGTGCCAGCAGCCACCGGACTAGGGGTCAAGAGACCCAGTACTTC. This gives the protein CASSHRTRGQETQYF.

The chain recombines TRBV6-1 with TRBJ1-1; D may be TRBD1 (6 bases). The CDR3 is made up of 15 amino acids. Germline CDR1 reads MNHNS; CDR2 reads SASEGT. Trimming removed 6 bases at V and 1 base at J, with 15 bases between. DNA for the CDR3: TGTGCCAGCAGCACCATGCGGGGGGCGAACACTGAAGCTTTCTTT. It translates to CASSTMRGANTEAFF.

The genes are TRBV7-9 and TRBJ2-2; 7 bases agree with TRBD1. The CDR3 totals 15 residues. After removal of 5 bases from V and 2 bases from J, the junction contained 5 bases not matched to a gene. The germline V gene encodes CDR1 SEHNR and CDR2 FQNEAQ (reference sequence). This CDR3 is CASSDRDSNTGELFF. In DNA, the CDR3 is TGTGCCAGCAGCGACCGGGACAGCAACACCGGGGAGCTGTTTTTT.

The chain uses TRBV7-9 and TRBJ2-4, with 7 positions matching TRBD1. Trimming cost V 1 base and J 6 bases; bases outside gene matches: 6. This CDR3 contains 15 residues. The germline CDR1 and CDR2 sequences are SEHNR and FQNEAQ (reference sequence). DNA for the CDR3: TGTGCCAGCAGCTTAGGACAGGGTGCTGGAAACATTCAGTACTTC. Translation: CASSLGQGAGNIQYF.

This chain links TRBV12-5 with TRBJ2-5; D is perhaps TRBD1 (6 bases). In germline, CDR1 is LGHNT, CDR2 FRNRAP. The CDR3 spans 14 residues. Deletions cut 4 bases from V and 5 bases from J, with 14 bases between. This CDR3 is CASGSTFQGETQYF. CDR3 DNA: TGTGCTAGTGGTTCCACCTTTCAGGGGGAGACCCAGTACTTC.

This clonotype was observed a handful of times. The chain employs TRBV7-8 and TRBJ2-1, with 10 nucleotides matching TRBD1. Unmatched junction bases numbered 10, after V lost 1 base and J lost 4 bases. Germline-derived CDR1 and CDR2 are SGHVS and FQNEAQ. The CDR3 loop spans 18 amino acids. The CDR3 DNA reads TGTGCCAGCAGCTTAGACCCCAAGACGGGACAGGGGTACAATGAGCAGTTCTTC. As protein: CASSLDPKTGQGYNEQFF.

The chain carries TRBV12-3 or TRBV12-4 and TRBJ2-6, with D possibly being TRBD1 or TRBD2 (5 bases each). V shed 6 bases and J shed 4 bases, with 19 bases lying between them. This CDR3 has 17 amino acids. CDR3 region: CASSHEGTPRGANVLTF. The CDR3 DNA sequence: TGTGCCAGCAGCCACGAGGGGACCCCGAGGGGGGCCAACGTCCTGACTTTC.

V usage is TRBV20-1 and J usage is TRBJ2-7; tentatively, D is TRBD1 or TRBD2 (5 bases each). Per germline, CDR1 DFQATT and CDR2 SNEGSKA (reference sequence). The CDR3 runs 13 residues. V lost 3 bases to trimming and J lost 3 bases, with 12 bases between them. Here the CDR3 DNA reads TGCAGTGCTAGCGCTCGGGGACGCTACGAGCAGTACTTC. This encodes CSASARGRYEQYF.

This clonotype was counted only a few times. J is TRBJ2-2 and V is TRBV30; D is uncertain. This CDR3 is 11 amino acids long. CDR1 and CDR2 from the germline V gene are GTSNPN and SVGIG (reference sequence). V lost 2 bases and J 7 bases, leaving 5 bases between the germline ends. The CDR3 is CAWSLGGELFF. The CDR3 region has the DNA TGTGCCTGGAGTCTTGGCGGGGAGCTGTTTTTT.

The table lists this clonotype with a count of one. The CDR3 DNA reads TGTGCCAGCAGGGACGGGAGCTCCTACGAGCAGTACTTC. As protein: CASRDGSSYEQYF. This chain connects TRBV3-1 to TRBJ2-7; possibly TRBD2 for D (6 bases). Trimming shortened V by 6 bases and J by 0 bases, and 9 bases separated the two germline ends. Germline CDR1 is LGHDT and CDR2 is YNNKEL (reference sequence). The CDR3 has 13 amino acids.

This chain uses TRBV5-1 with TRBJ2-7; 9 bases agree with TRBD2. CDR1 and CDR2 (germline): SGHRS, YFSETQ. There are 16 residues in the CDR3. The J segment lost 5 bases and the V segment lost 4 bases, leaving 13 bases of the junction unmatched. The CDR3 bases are TGCGCCAGCAGCCAGAGCTCGGGACTAGCTAGCAACGAGCAGTACTTC. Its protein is CASSQSSGLASNEQYF.

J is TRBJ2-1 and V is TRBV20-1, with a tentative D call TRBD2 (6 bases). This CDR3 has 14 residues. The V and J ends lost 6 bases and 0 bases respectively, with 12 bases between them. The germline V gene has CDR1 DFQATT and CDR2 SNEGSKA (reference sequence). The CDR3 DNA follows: TGCAGTGCCAGGGACTTCCCCTCCTACAATGAGCAGTTCTTC. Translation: CSARDFPSYNEQFF.

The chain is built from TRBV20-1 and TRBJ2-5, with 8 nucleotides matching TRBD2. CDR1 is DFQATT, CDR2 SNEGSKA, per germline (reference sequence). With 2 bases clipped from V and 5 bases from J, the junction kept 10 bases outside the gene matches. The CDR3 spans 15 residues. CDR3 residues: CSARTGLVAMETQYF. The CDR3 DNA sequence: TGCAGTGCTAGAACGGGACTAGTCGCTATGGAGACCCAGTACTTC.

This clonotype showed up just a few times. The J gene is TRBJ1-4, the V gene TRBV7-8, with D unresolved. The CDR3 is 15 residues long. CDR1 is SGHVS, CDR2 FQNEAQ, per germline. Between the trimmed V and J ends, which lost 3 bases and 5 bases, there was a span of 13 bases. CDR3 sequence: CASSFLFRPNEKLFF. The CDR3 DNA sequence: TGTGCCAGCAGCTTTTTGTTCAGACCCAATGAAAAACTGTTTTTT. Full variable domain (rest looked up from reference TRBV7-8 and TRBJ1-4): GAGVSQSPRYKVAKRGQDVALRCDPISGHVSLFWYQQALGQGPEFLTYFQNEAQLDKSGLPSDRFFAERPEGSVSTLKIQRTQQEDSAVYLCASSFLFRPNEKLFFGSGTQLSVL.

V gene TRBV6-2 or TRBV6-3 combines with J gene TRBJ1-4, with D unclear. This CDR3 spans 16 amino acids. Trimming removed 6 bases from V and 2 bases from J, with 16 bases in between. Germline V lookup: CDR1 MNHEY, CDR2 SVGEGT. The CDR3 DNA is TGTGCCAGCAGCGCGGAGGACGGCTGGACTAATGAAAAACTGTTTTTT. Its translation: CASSAEDGWTNEKLFF.

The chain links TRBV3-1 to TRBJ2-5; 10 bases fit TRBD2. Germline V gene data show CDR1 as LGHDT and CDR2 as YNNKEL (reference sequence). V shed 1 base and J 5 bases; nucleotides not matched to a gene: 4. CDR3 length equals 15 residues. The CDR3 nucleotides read TGTGCCAGCAGCCAAGGACTAGCGGGCACGGAGACCCAGTACTTC. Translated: CASSQGLAGTETQYF.

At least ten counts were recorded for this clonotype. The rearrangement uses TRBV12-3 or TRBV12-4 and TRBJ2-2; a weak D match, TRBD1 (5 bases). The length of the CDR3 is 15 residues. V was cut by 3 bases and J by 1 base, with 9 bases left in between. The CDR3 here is CASSLGQGNTGELFF. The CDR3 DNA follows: TGTGCCAGCAGTTTGGGGCAGGGGAACACCGGGGAGCTGTTTTTT.

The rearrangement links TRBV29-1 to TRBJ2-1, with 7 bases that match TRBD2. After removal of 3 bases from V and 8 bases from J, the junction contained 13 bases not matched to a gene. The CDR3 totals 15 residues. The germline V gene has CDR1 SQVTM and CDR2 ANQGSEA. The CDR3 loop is CSVETSGVPVDEQFF. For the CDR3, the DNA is TGCAGCGTTGAGACCAGCGGGGTGCCGGTTGATGAGCAGTTCTTC.

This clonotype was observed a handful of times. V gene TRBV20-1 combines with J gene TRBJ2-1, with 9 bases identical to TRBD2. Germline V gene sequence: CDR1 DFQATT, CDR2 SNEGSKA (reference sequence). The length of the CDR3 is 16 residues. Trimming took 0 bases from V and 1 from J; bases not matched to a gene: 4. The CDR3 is CSARDLAGQSYNEQFF. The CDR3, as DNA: TGCAGTGCTAGAGATCTAGCGGGGCAGTCCTACAATGAGCAGTTCTTC.

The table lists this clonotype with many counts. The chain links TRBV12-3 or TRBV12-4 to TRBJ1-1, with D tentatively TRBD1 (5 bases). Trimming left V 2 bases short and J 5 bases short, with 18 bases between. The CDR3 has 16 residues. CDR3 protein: CASSLRPSGVGTEAFF. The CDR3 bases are TGTGCCAGCAGTTTACGCCCTTCGGGGGTGGGGACTGAAGCTTTCTTT.

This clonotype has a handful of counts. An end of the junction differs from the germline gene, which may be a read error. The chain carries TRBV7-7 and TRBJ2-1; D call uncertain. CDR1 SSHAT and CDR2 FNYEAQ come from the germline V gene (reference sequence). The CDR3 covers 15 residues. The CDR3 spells CASSSSPSSYNEQFF. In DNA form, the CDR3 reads TGTGCTAGCAGCTCCTCACCAAGCTCCTACAATGAGCAGTTCTTC.

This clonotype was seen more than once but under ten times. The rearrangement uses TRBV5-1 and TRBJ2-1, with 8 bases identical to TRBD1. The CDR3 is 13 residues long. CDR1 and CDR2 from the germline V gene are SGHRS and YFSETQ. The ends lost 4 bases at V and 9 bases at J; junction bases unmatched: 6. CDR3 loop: CASSARTGSEQFF. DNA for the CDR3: TGCGCCAGCAGCGCCAGGACAGGGTCTGAGCAGTTCTTC. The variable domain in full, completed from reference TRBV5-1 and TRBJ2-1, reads KAGVTQTPRYLIKTRGQQVTLSCSPISGHRSVSWYQQTPGQGLQFLFEYFSETQRNKGNFPGRFSGRQFSNSRSEMNVSTLELGDSALYLCASSARTGSEQFFGPGTRLTVL.

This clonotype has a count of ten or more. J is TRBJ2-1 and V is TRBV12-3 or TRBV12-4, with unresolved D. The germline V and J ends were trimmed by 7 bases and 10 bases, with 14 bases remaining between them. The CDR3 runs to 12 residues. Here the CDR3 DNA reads TGTGCCAGCACCCCGGGTATTCCCGAGCAGTTCTTC. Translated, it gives CASTPGIPEQFF.